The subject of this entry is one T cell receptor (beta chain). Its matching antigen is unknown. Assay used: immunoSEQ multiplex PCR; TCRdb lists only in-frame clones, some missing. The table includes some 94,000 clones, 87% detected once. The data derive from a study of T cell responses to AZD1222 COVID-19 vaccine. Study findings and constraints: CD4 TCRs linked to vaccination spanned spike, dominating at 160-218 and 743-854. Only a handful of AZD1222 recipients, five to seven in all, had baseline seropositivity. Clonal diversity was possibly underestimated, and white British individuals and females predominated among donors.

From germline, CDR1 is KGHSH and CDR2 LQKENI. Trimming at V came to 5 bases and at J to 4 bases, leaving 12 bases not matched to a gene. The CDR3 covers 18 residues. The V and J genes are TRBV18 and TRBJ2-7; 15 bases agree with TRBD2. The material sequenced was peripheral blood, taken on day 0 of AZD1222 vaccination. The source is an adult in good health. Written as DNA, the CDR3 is TGTGCCAGCTCAGCCGGGACTAGCGGGGGGACAGTGAAATACGAGCAGTACTTC. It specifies CASSAGTSGGTVKYEQYF.